This TCR beta chain comes out of a study of blood T cell repertoires in COVID-19. The assay was immunoSEQ multiplex PCR, and TCRdb's table has in-frame clones only and misses some. The sample comprises about 180,000 clones, about 82% of which are singletons, and under 9.5% rests with the top ten. Trimming removed 3 bases from V and 0 bases from J; junction bases left unmatched: 8. The CDR3 runs 16 residues. The germline gives CDR1 DFQATT, CDR2 SNEGSKA (reference sequence). Sequencing used PBMCs or T cells enriched from blood (not recorded which). This TCR came from a woman in her 30s who had recovered from COVID-19. The J gene is TRBJ2-3, the V gene TRBV20-1; 8 bases map to TRBD2. CDR3 residues: CSASSIAGTSTDTQYF. CDR3 DNA: TGCAGTGCTAGTTCGATAGCGGGAACTAGCACAGATACGCAGTATTTT.